The clone carrying this TCR beta chain was counted a single time. This sample was included in a study of OX40 agonist ivuxolimab in advanced cancers. CDR3 length: 15 amino acids. V was pared by 1 base and J by 4 bases, with 13 bases between. In germline, CDR1 is SGHTA, CDR2 FQGNSA. Assay: immunoSEQ multiplex PCR; the TCRdb copy retains only in-frame clones and omits some. The profile shows more than 2,000 clones, about 79% of them singletons. This TCR came from an adult with an advanced solid tumor such as melanoma, head and neck, liver or kidney cancer. The chain has TRBV7-2 and TRBJ1-2; the D gene is possibly TRBD1 (5 bases). This specimen consisted of CD4+ or CD8+ T cells sorted from blood, obtained in a trial of the OX40 agonist ivuxolimab. CDR3 sequence (DNA): TGTGCCAGCAGCTTAGATCCAGGGAGTGTCTATGGCTACACCTTC. Translated, it gives CASSLDPGSVYGYTF.